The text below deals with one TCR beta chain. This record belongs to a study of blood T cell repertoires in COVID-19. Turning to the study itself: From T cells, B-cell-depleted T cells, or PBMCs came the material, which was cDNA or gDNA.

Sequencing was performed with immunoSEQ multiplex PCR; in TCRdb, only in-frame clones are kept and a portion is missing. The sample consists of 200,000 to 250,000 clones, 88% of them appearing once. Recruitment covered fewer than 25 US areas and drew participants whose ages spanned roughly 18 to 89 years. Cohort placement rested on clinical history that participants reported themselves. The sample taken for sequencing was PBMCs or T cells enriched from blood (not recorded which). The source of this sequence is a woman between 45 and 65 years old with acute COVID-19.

CDR3 in amino acids: CASTIHRSSGNTIYF. CDR3 nucleotides: TGTGCCAGCACCATCCACAGGTCTTCTGGAAACACCATATATTTT. The genes are TRBV6-5 and TRBJ1-3; maybe TRBD1 (5 bases). This CDR3 is 15 amino acids long. Germline assignment: CDR1 MNHEY and CDR2 SVGAGI. The V gene lost 7 bases and the J gene lost 1 base, with 14 bases spanning the gap.